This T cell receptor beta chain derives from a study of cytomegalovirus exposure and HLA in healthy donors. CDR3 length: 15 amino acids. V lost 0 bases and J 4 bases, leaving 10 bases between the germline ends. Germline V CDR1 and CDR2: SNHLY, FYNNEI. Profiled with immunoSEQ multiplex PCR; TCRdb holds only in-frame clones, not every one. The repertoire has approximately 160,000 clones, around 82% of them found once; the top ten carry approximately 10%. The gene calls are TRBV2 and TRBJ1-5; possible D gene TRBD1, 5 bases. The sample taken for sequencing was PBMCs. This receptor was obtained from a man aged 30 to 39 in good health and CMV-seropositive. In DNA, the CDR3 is TGTGCCAGCAGTGAAGCGCAGGGCCCGAATCAGCCCCAGCATTTT. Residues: CASSEAQGPNQPQHF. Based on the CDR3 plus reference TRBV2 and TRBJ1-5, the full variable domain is EPEVTQTPSHQVTQMGQEVILRCVPISNHLYFYWYRQILGQKVEFLVSFYNNEISEKSEIFDDQFSVERPDGSNFTLKIRSTKLEDSAMYFCASSEAQGPNQPQHFGDGTRLSIL.